Listed below are T cell receptor beta chains from one sample, sequenced in a study of shared clonotypes between healthy human individuals. Method: immunoSEQ multiplex PCR; TCRdb's copy keeps in-frame clones and lacks some. The table includes some 2,000,000 clones, roughly 94% detected once. Sequenced: naive CD4+ T cells sorted from blood. These receptors originate from a man aged 18 to 35 in good health. CDR3s include the opening cysteine and the closing phenylalanine or tryptophan. A D gene is named only where the DNA matches it firmly. Rows give clone size only sometimes, using once, few, many, or a class for an expanded clone.

size	V	D	J	CDR3	DNA
NA	TRBV30	TRBD1	TRBJ1-2	CAWSGTGGGYTF	TGTGCCTGGAGTGGGACAGGGGGTGGCTACACCTTC
NA	TRBV6-5	NA	TRBJ2-7	CASSYWRGAEQYF	TGTGCCAGCAGTTATTGGAGGGGCGCCGAGCAGTACTTC
once	TRBV7-2	TRBD2	TRBJ2-5	CASSIPSGQETQYF	TGTGCCAGCAGCATCCCTAGCGGTCAAGAGACCCAGTACTTC
NA	TRBV10-2	TRBD2	TRBJ2-1	CASSGLAGNSHEQFF	TGCGCCAGCAGTGGACTAGCGGGAAATAGTCATGAGCAGTTCTTC
NA	TRBV27	NA	TRBJ1-2	CASSPATNYGYTF	TGTGCCAGCAGTCCCGCCACGAACTATGGCTACACCTTC
once	TRBV5-5	NA	TRBJ1-4	CASSAPGTEDEKLFF	TGTGCCAGCAGCGCCCCCGGGACGGAAGATGAAAAACTGTTTTTT
NA	TRBV7-8	TRBD1	TRBJ1-5	CASSYTGGVGQPQHF	TGTGCCAGCAGCTATACAGGGGGTGTTGGTCAGCCCCAGCATTTT
NA	TRBV14	NA	TRBJ2-7	CASSQSNPWGVPYEQYF	TGTGCCAGCAGCCAAAGTAATCCATGGGGGGTTCCCTACGAGCAGTACTTC
NA	TRBV28	NA	TRBJ2-7	CASSPPPGFTYEQYF	TGTGCCAGCAGTCCGCCCCCAGGGTTCACCTACGAGCAGTACTTC
NA	TRBV5-4	NA	TRBJ1-6	CASSLDYGAAYNSPLHF	TGTGCCAGCAGCTTGGATTATGGGGCAGCTTATAATTCACCCCTCCACTTT
NA	TRBV19	TRBD1	TRBJ1-2	CASSIGTGDYGYTF	TGTGCCAGTAGTATAGGGACAGGGGACTATGGCTACACCTTC
NA	TRBV5-6	TRBD2	TRBJ2-7	CASSPPGLPYEQYF	TGTGCCAGCAGCCCTCCGGGACTACCCTACGAGCAGTACTTC
NA	TRBV10-3	NA	TRBJ1-1	CAIRAPNTEAFF	TGTGCCATCAGGGCCCCGAACACTGAAGCTTTCTTT
NA	TRBV5-1	TRBD1	TRBJ2-7	CASSLEGQGAEYF	TGCGCCAGCAGCTTGGAGGGACAGGGGGCTGAGTACTTC
NA	TRBV15	TRBD1	TRBJ2-7	CATSRVTGGPYEQYF	TGTGCCACCAGCAGAGTAACAGGGGGCCCCTACGAGCAGTACTTC
NA	TRBV9	NA	TRBJ2-5	CASSPTSTSSSETQYF	TGTGCCAGCAGCCCAACTTCGACTAGTTCTTCGGAGACCCAGTACTTC
NA	TRBV5-1	TRBD1	TRBJ1-1	CASRTGRGTEAFF	TGCGCCAGCAGGACAGGCAGGGGGACTGAAGCTTTCTTT
NA	TRBV5-4	NA	TRBJ2-3	CASTPGGTDTQYF	TGTGCCAGCACACCGGGGGGCACAGATACGCAGTATTTT
few	TRBV6-1	NA	TRBJ1-2	CASSESRARGYTF	TGTGCCAGCAGTGAATCGAGGGCGCGTGGCTACACCTTC
NA	TRBV7-2	NA	TRBJ2-1	CASSIFSGPGYEQFF	TGTGCCAGCAGCATCTTTAGCGGCCCCGGCTATGAGCAGTTCTTC
NA	TRBV11-3	NA	TRBJ2-7	CASSKEGGGAYEQYF	TGTGCCAGCAGCAAAGAAGGGGGAGGGGCCTACGAGCAGTACTTC
NA	TRBV18	NA	TRBJ2-3	CASSILVTDTQYF	TGTGCCAGCTCAATATTAGTCACAGATACGCAGTATTTT
many	TRBV6-5	NA	TRBJ1-5	CASSSLTQGNQPQHF	TGTGCCAGCAGCTCCCTTACACAGGGCAATCAGCCCCAGCATTTT
NA	TRBV29-1	TRBD1	TRBJ1-1	CGSDRVASTEAFF	TGCGGTTCAGACAGGGTGGCTTCTACTGAAGCTTTCTTT
NA	TRBV6-1	NA	TRBJ2-7	CASSNPPGVYEQYF	TGTGCCAGCAGTAATCCCCCAGGAGTCTACGAGCAGTACTTC
once	TRBV6-1	TRBD2	TRBJ2-5	CASSEERGGRETQYF	TGTGCCAGCAGTGAAGAGCGGGGGGGCCGAGAGACCCAGTACTTC
NA	TRBV9	NA	TRBJ2-1	CASSVDPRWESYNEQFF	TGTGCCAGCAGCGTAGACCCCCGGTGGGAGTCCTACAATGAGCAGTTCTTC
NA	TRBV19	NA	TRBJ2-1	CASSMARVDEQFF	TGTGCCAGTAGTATGGCTCGCGTCGATGAGCAGTTCTTC
NA	TRBV20-1	TRBD2	TRBJ2-1	CSAVAGDEQFF	TGCAGTGCAGTAGCGGGAGATGAGCAGTTCTTC
NA	TRBV7-8	TRBD1	TRBJ1-2	CASSPRQGNGYTF	TGTGCCAGCAGCCCGAGACAGGGGAATGGCTACACCTTC
NA	TRBV7-3	TRBD2	TRBJ2-5	CASSPNPRASGVVETQYF	TGTGCCAGCAGCCCAAACCCTCGGGCTAGCGGGGTTGTAGAGACCCAGTACTTC
NA	TRBV10-3	TRBD2	TRBJ2-5	CAISESLAGQETQYF	TGTGCCATCAGTGAGTCACTAGCGGGGCAAGAGACCCAGTACTTC
NA	TRBV7-2	TRBD2	TRBJ2-1	CASSPFSAGDYNEQFF	TGTGCCAGCAGCCCCTTTTCAGCGGGAGACTACAATGAGCAGTTCTTC
NA	TRBV11-2	NA	TRBJ2-5	CASSLNPPGSQETQYF	TGTGCCAGCAGCTTAAACCCACCGGGTTCCCAAGAGACCCAGTACTTC
NA	TRBV28	TRBD2	TRBJ2-7	CASSQGLAGGFMNEQYF	TGTGCCAGCAGTCAGGGACTAGCGGGGGGGTTTATGAACGAGCAGTACTTC
NA	TRBV6-1	NA	TRBJ1-2	CASSEARAGTYGYTF	TGTGCCAGCAGTGAAGCGCGGGCAGGGACCTATGGCTACACCTTC
NA	TRBV4-1	TRBD1	TRBJ1-6	CASSQEVPGGSSPLHF	TGCGCCAGCAGCCAAGAAGTTCCAGGGGGCAGTTCACCCCTCCACTTT
NA	TRBV6-1	NA	TRBJ2-3	CASTRLDTQYF	TGTGCCAGCACCCGGTTGGATACGCAGTATTTT
NA	TRBV5-4	NA	TRBJ1-3	CASSTDRTYGNTIYF	TGTGCCAGCAGCACTGACAGGACCTATGGAAACACCATATATTTT
NA	TRBV6-1	TRBD2	TRBJ2-7	CASSEVGFASGNYEQYF	TGTGCCAGCAGTGAAGTGGGTTTTGCTAGCGGTAACTACGAGCAGTACTTC
NA	TRBV5-6	TRBD2	TRBJ2-2	CASSLAGGRVTGELFF	TGTGCCAGCAGCTTGGCCGGCGGGAGGGTCACCGGGGAGCTGTTTTTT
NA	TRBV20-1	NA	TRBJ2-5	CSAKYQETQYF	TGCAGTGCTAAATACCAAGAGACCCAGTACTTC
NA	TRBV10-1	NA	TRBJ2-1	CASSEQGHNEQFF	TGCGCCAGCAGTGAGCAGGGGCACAATGAGCAGTTCTTC
NA	TRBV6-6	NA	TRBJ2-5	CASSWGLRQREETQYF	TGTGCCAGCAGTTGGGGTCTGAGACAGAGAGAGGAGACCCAGTACTTC
NA	TRBV4-2	NA	TRBJ1-5	CASSLGWESNQPQHF	TGTGCCAGCAGCCTAGGTTGGGAAAGCAATCAGCCCCAGCATTTT
NA	TRBV9	NA	TRBJ2-1	CASSVVGEPYNEQFF	TGTGCCAGCAGCGTAGTCGGCGAACCGTACAATGAGCAGTTCTTC
NA	TRBV6-6	TRBD1	TRBJ2-7	CASTDRDSTYEQYF	TGTGCCAGCACCGACCGGGACAGTACCTACGAGCAGTACTTC
NA	TRBV28	NA	TRBJ2-5	CASSLWGPQETQYF	TGTGCCAGCAGTTTATGGGGACCTCAAGAGACCCAGTACTTC
NA	TRBV5-4	NA	TRBJ2-3	CASSPPTTDTQYF	TGTGCCAGCAGCCCACCGACGACAGATACGCAGTATTTT
NA	TRBV2	TRBD2	TRBJ2-3	CASSEEDLAGTDTQYF	TGTGCCAGCAGTGAAGAAGACCTAGCGGGCACAGATACGCAGTATTTT
NA	TRBV18	NA	TRBJ2-7	CASSSTSDSRSYEQYF	TGTGCCAGCTCATCAACCTCGGACAGTCGCTCCTACGAGCAGTACTTC
NA	TRBV6-5	NA	TRBJ2-5	CASSYTGLGREETQYF	TGTGCCAGCAGTTACACGGGTCTAGGCCGAGAGGAGACCCAGTACTTC
NA	TRBV30	TRBD1	TRBJ1-1	CAWTQDRGAFF	TGTGCCTGGACCCAAGACAGGGGAGCTTTCTTT
NA	TRBV7-2	NA	TRBJ2-7	CASSYRQETYEQYF	TGTGCCAGCAGCTACCGACAGGAGACCTACGAGCAGTACTTC
NA	TRBV30	TRBD2	TRBJ2-1	CAWSIREGNEQFF	TGTGCCTGGAGTATAAGGGAGGGGAATGAGCAGTTCTTC
NA	TRBV6-5	TRBD1	TRBJ2-7	CASSSGQGMGEQYF	TGTGCCAGCAGCTCGGGACAGGGGATGGGGGAGCAGTACTTC